This entry lists 17 T cell receptor beta chains sequenced from one sample in a study of control samples from healthy donors and cancer patients. The table came from immunoSEQ multiplex PCR; TCRdb's copy has only in-frame clones and leaves some out. The sample lists approximately 84,000 clones, roughly 86% occurring once. The sequencing input was blood. The receptors shown here come from a woman aged 55-75 years in good health.

This clone was observed a handful of times. The rearrangement uses TRBV21-1 and TRBJ2-5. TRBV21-1 is a known pseudogene. The CDR3 length is 14 residues. CDR3 sequence: CASSKYAPIETQYF. The CDR3 DNA is TGTGCCAGCAGCAAATACGCCCCGATAGAGACCCAGTACTTC.

The genes are TRBV7-9 and TRBJ2-5; tentatively, D is TRBD1 (6 bases). Trimming took 5 bases from V and 4 from J, leaving 14 bases between them. CDR1 and CDR2 from the germline V gene are SEHNR and FQNEAQ (reference sequence). This CDR3 region has 14 residues. CDR3 amino acids: CASSNTGSGETQYF. Here the CDR3 DNA reads TGTGCCAGCAGCAACACAGGGAGTGGAGAGACCCAGTACTTC.

J is TRBJ1-6 and V is TRBV6-5; TRBD1 aligns across 9 bases. This CDR3 contains 13 residues. After removal of 7 bases from V and 14 bases from J, the junction contained 9 bases not matched to a gene. The germline CDR1 and CDR2 sequences are MNHEY and SVGAGI. The CDR3 sequence is CASTDRGKVALHF. The CDR3, as DNA: TGTGCCAGCACGGACAGGGGCAAGGTGGCCCTCCACTTT.

The sample holds a few counts of this clone. The chain is built from TRBV18 and TRBJ2-7; perhaps TRBD1 as D (5 bases). The CDR3 spans 14 residues. V lost 0 bases, J lost 3 bases, and 9 bases lay in between. The germline V gene encodes CDR1 KGHSH and CDR2 LQKENI. The CDR3 loop is CASSPPGHNYEQYF. CDR3 in DNA: TGTGCCAGCTCACCACCTGGACACAACTACGAGCAGTACTTC. Drawing the rest from reference TRBV18 and TRBJ2-7, the complete variable domain is NAGVMQNPRHLVRRRGQEARLRCSPMKGHSHVYWYRQLPEEGLKFMVYLQKENIIDESGMPKERFSAEFPKEGPSILRIQQVVRGDSAAYFCASSPPGHNYEQYFGPGTRLTVT.

This clone has only a few counts. The chain carries TRBV11-2 and TRBJ2-7, with 8 bases lining up with TRBD2. The V segment lost 4 bases and the J segment 0 bases; nucleotides outside the gene matches: 17. The CDR3 consists of 19 residues. CDR1 and CDR2 (germline): SGHAT, FQNNGV. The CDR3 DNA reads TGTGCCAGCAGCTCTCTACTTAGCGGGACTACCCTCAGCTCCTACGAGCAGTACTTC. Amino acid sequence: CASSSLLSGTTLSSYEQYF.

V and J are TRBV5-1 and TRBJ1-2, with unresolved D. CDR3 length equals 12 residues. From germline, CDR1 is SGHRS and CDR2 YFSETQ. Trimming cost V 0 bases and J 8 bases, with 8 bases left between them. The CDR3 bases are TGCGCCAGCAGCTTGGCTGGGATCGGCTACACCTTC. Its translation is CASSLAGIGYTF.

The V call is TRBV19, the J call TRBJ2-3, with D perhaps TRBD1 (6 bases). CDR3 size: 14 residues. V was pared by 5 bases and J by 3 bases, with 12 bases between. Per germline, CDR1 LNHDA and CDR2 SQIVND (reference sequence). CDR3 sequence: CASSSQGGTDTQYF. The CDR3 nucleotides are TGTGCCAGTAGTTCACAGGGTGGGACAGATACGCAGTATTTT.

The chain recombines TRBV12-5 with TRBJ1-6; the D gene is possibly TRBD1 (5 bases). Germline V CDR1 and CDR2: LGHNT, FRNRAP. CDR3 size: 15 residues. V gave up 6 bases and J gave up 8 bases, with 17 bases separating them. The CDR3 nucleotides read TGTGCTAGTGGACCCTGGGAGGGACGGGATTCACCCCTCCACTTT. Amino acid sequence: CASGPWEGRDSPLHF.

The chain joins TRBV7-9 to TRBJ1-6, with 7 bases that match TRBD1. CDR1 is SEHNR, CDR2 FQNEAQ, per germline (reference sequence). Losses at the gene ends were 5 bases for V and 2 bases for J; bases not matched to a gene: 6. The CDR3 is made up of 16 amino acids. DNA of the CDR3: TGTGCCAGCAGCCGAGGGGACAGCACCTATAATTCACCCCTCCACTTT. This sequence encodes CASSRGDSTYNSPLHF.

The J gene is TRBJ2-5, the V gene TRBV4-1; D is uncertain. This CDR3 region has 13 residues. CDR1 and CDR2 from the germline V gene are MGHRA and YSYEKL. Trimming stripped 1 base from V and 4 bases from J, with 7 bases between. CDR3 residues: CASSQVSRETQYF. The DNA for the CDR3 is TGCGCCAGCAGCCAAGTTAGTCGAGAGACCCAGTACTTC.

This clone appeared a single time. Other DNA sequences in this specimen translate into the identical CDR3. The chain is built from TRBV7-2 and TRBJ2-2; weak D call: TRBD1 (5 bases). Per the germline V gene, CDR1 is SGHTA and CDR2 is FQGNSA. The V end lost 5 bases, the J end lost 1 base, and 8 bases lay between the germline ends. There are 14 residues in the CDR3. The CDR3 spells CASSLDRNTGELFF. The DNA of the CDR3 is TGTGCCAGCAGCCTAGACAGGAACACCGGGGAGCTGTTTTTT.

This clone was found a few times. V is TRBV10-1 and J is TRBJ2-7; D is perhaps TRBD2 (5 bases). The CDR3 covers 11 residues. From germline, CDR1 is WNHNN and CDR2 SYGVQD (reference sequence). Trimming cost V 11 bases and J 4 bases, with 12 bases left between them. CDR3 sequence reads: CAPEAQYEQYF. For the CDR3, the DNA is TGCGCCCCGGAGGCTCAGTACGAGCAGTACTTC.

The rearrangement joins TRBV6-6 to TRBJ1-4; D is possibly TRBD1 (5 bases). The V gene lost 9 bases and the J gene lost 5 bases, with 19 bases spanning the gap. The CDR3 extends over 15 amino acids. In germline, CDR1 is MNHNY, CDR2 SVGAGI (reference sequence). Here the CDR3 reads CASYRRLNGNEKLFF. DNA for the CDR3: TGTGCCAGTTACAGGCGCCTCAATGGGAATGAAAAACTGTTTTTT.

The chain carries TRBV18 and TRBJ1-5; 7 positions match TRBD1. This CDR3 region has 17 residues. CDR1 is KGHSH, CDR2 LQKENI, per germline. V dropped 1 base and J dropped 5; count of bases not matched to a gene: 11. CDR3 in amino acids: CASSPREGAFCDQPQHF. In DNA, the CDR3 is TGTGCCAGCTCACCACGGGAGGGGGCATTCTGCGATCAGCCCCAGCATTTT. Full variable domain (outside the CDR3, taken from reference TRBV18 and TRBJ1-5): NAGVMQNPRHLVRRRGQEARLRCSPMKGHSHVYWYRQLPEEGLKFMVYLQKENIIDESGMPKERFSAEFPKEGPSILRIQQVVRGDSAAYFCASSPREGAFCDQPQHFGDGTRLSIL.

This clone was counted between two and nine times. The gene calls are TRBV5-1 and TRBJ1-2; 7 nucleotides align to TRBD1. CDR1 and CDR2 from the germline V gene are SGHRS and YFSETQ. V lost 5 bases and J lost 7; bases outside the gene matches: 17. This CDR3 is 16 amino acids long. The DNA for the CDR3 is TGCGCCAGCAGGACCGCGACAATACAGGGGAGGGGTGGCTACACCTTC. Its translation is CASRTATIQGRGGYTF. Based on the CDR3 plus reference TRBV5-1 and TRBJ1-2, the full variable domain is KAGVTQTPRYLIKTRGQQVTLSCSPISGHRSVSWYQQTPGQGLQFLFEYFSETQRNKGNFPGRFSGRQFSNSRSEMNVSTLELGDSALYLCASRTATIQGRGGYTFGSGTRLTVV.

As DNA, the CDR3 is TGTGCCAGCCAGGGACAGGTCTACGAGCAGTACTTC. It encodes CASQGQVYEQYF. The rearrangement joins TRBV28 to TRBJ2-7, with 8 bases aligning to TRBD1. The J segment lost 3 bases and the V segment lost 8 bases, leaving 3 bases of the junction unmatched. CDR1 MDHEN and CDR2 SYDVKM come from the germline V gene. The CDR3 totals 12 residues.

The chain is built from TRBV5-1 and TRBJ1-1, with D possibly being TRBD1 (5 bases). Germline-derived CDR1 and CDR2 are SGHRS and YFSETQ. This CDR3 contains 14 residues. V was trimmed by 1 base and J by 5 bases, leaving 12 bases between them. Here the CDR3 reads CASSLQQDGTEAFF. CDR3 bases: TGCGCCAGCAGCTTGCAACAGGACGGGACTGAAGCTTTCTTT.